The present TCR beta chain was sequenced within a study of blood T cell repertoires in COVID-19. As for the study in general: COVID-19 samples, acute and convalescent, were from the United States, Italy and Spain. The cDNA or gDNA used as material had been derived from T cells, B-cell-depleted T cells, or PBMCs.

From germline, CDR1 is MDHEN and CDR2 SYDVKM. There are 13 residues in the CDR3. V was trimmed by 6 bases and J by 4 bases, leaving 12 bases between them. Assay: immunoSEQ multiplex PCR; the TCRdb copy retains only in-frame clones and omits some. The sample shows some 150,000 clones, 82% of them seen only once. Material for sequencing was peripheral blood. V usage is TRBV28 and J usage is TRBJ1-2; D gene uncertain. The TCR was taken from a woman older than 75 with acute or convalescent COVID-19. The CDR3 DNA is TGTGCCAGCAGATCTTACGGGTCCTATGGCTACACCTTC. It is translated as CASRSYGSYGYTF.